These T cell receptor beta chains were read from a single sample in a study of control samples from healthy donors and cancer patients. Assay used: immunoSEQ multiplex PCR; TCRdb lists only in-frame clones, some missing. Counted here are over 150,000 clones, around 95% occurring once; the ten biggest clones make up around 6.2%. Input material: blood. These receptor sequences come from a middle-aged man in good health. CDR3s include the opening cysteine and the closing phenylalanine or tryptophan. Fields, in order: J gene, clone size, V gene, D gene, CDR3 protein, CDR3 DNA. The D gene is left open where the match is weak. Some rows mark clone size as missing; the rest say once, few, many or name a class of expanded clone.

TRBJ1-5	-	TRBV19	TRBD1	CASSKTGVDQPQHF	TGTGCCAGTAGTAAGACAGGGGTTGATCAGCCCCAGCATTTT
TRBJ2-3	-	TRBV27	TRBD2	CASKLAGVTLSTDTQYF	TGTGCCAGCAAACTAGCGGGGGTAACACTTAGCACAGATACGCAGTATTTT
TRBJ1-1	-	TRBV19	TRBD1	CASSIRGQALNTEAFF	TGTGCCAGTAGTATTCGAGGACAGGCTTTGAACACTGAAGCTTTCTTT
TRBJ1-4	-	TRBV9	-	CASSVAGLNEKLFF	TGTGCCAGCAGCGTAGCCGGGCTTAATGAAAAACTGTTTTTT
TRBJ1-1	-	TRBV7-9	-	CASSLGVGGNTEAFF	TGTGCCAGCAGCTTAGGGGTCGGGGGCAACACTGAAGCTTTCTTT
TRBJ1-1	-	TRBV19	-	CASSVKGDTEAFF	TGTGCCAGTAGTGTGAAGGGGGACACTGAAGCTTTCTTT
TRBJ1-4	-	TRBV6-6	-	CASRTTNEKLFF	TGTGCCAGCAGGACGACTAATGAAAAACTGTTTTTT
TRBJ2-1	-	TRBV7-9	-	CASSLRVSYNEQFF	TGTGCCAGCAGCTTGAGGGTGTCCTACAATGAGCAGTTCTTC
TRBJ2-1	-	TRBV7-8	TRBD1	CASSLFGTVSSYNEQFF	TGTGCCAGCAGCTTGTTTGGGACAGTGAGCTCCTACAATGAGCAGTTCTTC
TRBJ2-2	-	TRBV7-2	-	CASSLRLAAGELFF	TGTGCCAGCAGCTTACGGCTAGCCGCCGGGGAGCTGTTTTTT
TRBJ1-2	-	TRBV28	-	CASSFEGRRGYTF	TGTGCCAGCAGTTTCGAGGGCCGTCGGGGCTACACCTTC
TRBJ2-5	-	TRBV24-1	TRBD2	CASSSGGGASQETQYF	TGTGCCTCCAGCTCCGGCGGGGGGGCCTCCCAAGAGACCCAGTACTTC
TRBJ1-2	-	TRBV12-3/TRBV12-4	-	CASSYDSSYGYTF	TGTGCCAGCAGTTATGACTCTTCGTATGGCTACACCTTC
TRBJ1-2	-	TRBV6-4	TRBD1	CASSDSLPRGVDYGYTF	TGTGCCAGCAGTGACTCCTTGCCCAGGGGGGTCGACTATGGCTACACCTTC
TRBJ1-2	-	TRBV4-3	-	CASSQEKGDYGYTF	TGCGCCAGCAGCCAAGAAAAGGGAGACTATGGCTACACCTTC
TRBJ2-7	once	TRBV19	-	CASSRSVSNEQYF	TGTGCCAGTAGTAGGAGTGTCTCCAACGAGCAGTACTTC
TRBJ2-7	-	TRBV5-6	-	CASSLGYEQYF	TGTGCCAGCAGCTTGGGATACGAGCAGTACTTC
TRBJ1-2	-	TRBV13	-	CASSRPTAGYGYTF	TGTGCCAGCAGCCGACCGACCGCCGGCTATGGCTACACCTTC
TRBJ2-6	-	TRBV5-1	-	CASSFASGANVLTF	TGCGCCAGCAGCTTTGCGTCTGGGGCCAACGTCCTGACTTTC
TRBJ1-6	once	TRBV5-6	-	CASSLVRAGSYNSPLHF	TGTGCCAGCAGCTTGGTTCGTGCGGGGTCCTATAATTCACCCCTCCACTTT
TRBJ1-6	-	TRBV6-2/TRBV6-3	-	CASSYSQGNSPLHF	TGTGCCAGCAGTTACTCACAGGGCAATTCACCCCTCCACTTT
TRBJ1-2	-	TRBV4-3	-	CASSHPGVNYGYTF	TGCGCCAGCAGCCATCCGGGAGTTAACTATGGCTACACCTTC